This T cell receptor beta chain was captured by sequencing in a study of yellow fever vaccine responses in identical twins. General study results and limits: Among the twins, the vaccine T cell response reportedly seemed partly convergent and partly personalized.

V lost 0 bases, J lost 2 bases, and 12 bases lay in between. Germline CDR1 reads SGHRS; CDR2 reads YFSETQ. This CDR3 comprises 16 residues. Worth noting for this clonotype: Its antigen is unknown.

TCRdb analysed the RT-PCR reads with MiXCR anew, one entry per CDR3 protein. The sample has over 2,000 distinct CDR3 sequences, 82% seen once. V gene TRBV5-1 combines with J gene TRBJ2-1; TRBD2 might be the D (5 bases). The receptor was isolated from a woman aged 18 to 35 who received the yellow fever vaccine. The specimen was T cells from blood (PBMCs), unsorted or a sorted subset (not recorded which), collected before or after yellow fever vaccination (not recorded which). The CDR3 DNA is TGCGCCAGCAGCTTGGGAACGGGGTATACCTACAATGAGCAGTTCTTC. Residues: CASSLGTGYTYNEQFF.